The T cell receptor beta chain under discussion was sequenced for a study of T cells in Graves' hyperthyroidism and ophthalmopathy. Study-wide findings and caveats: Model predictions of ophthalmopathy came a median approximately 6 months before onset.

On this clonotype: What it binds is unknown.

V dropped 1 base and J dropped 4; count of bases not matched to a gene: 10. From germline, CDR1 is SGHTA and CDR2 FQGNSA. The CDR3 runs 17 residues. RNA transcripts served as the template for amplifying TCR beta CDR3 regions. Researchers ran a first-round RT-PCR on the TCR CDR3 using the HTBI primer set. One entry per CDR3 protein results from TCRdb running MiXCR on the multiplex PCR reads. The repertoire consists of around 400,000 distinct CDR3 sequences, with less than 15% occurring once and the leading ten covering less than 10%. Sequenced: blood. The TCR sequence derives from a woman between 18 and 29 years old with Graves' hyperthyroidism. J is TRBJ1-1 and V is TRBV7-2, with 9 bases that match TRBD1. DNA for the CDR3: TGTGCCAGCAGCTTAGTCGGTGTGGGACAGGGCTCCACTGAAGCTTTCTTT. It translates to CASSLVGVGQGSTEAFF.